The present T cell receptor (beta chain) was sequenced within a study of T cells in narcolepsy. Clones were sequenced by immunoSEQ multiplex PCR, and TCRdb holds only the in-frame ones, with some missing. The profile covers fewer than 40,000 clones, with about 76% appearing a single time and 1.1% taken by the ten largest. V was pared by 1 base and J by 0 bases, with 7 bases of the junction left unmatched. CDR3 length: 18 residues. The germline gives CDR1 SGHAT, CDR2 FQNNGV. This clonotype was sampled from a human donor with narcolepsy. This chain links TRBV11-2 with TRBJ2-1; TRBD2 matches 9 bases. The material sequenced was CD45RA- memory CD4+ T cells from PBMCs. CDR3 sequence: CASSLAGSGRASYNEQFF. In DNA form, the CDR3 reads TGTGCCAGCAGCTTAGCGGGTAGCGGGAGAGCCTCCTACAATGAGCAGTTCTTC. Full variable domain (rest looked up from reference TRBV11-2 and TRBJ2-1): EAGVAQSPRYKIIEKRQSVAFWCNPISGHATLYWYQQILGQGPKLLIQFQNNGVVDDSQLPKDRFSAERLKGVDSTLKIQPAKLEDSAVYLCASSLAGSGRASYNEQFFGPGTRLTVL.